The text below deals with one TCR beta chain. It has no known antigen specificity. It has no much larger one-base neighbor in the sample; base qualities were not kept. The CDR3 spans 15 residues, from the cysteine through the phenylalanine. Kept here is only the CDR3 DNA, which spans 45 bases and is read in frame from base 1. CDR1 and CDR2 were assigned from the germline V gene as SNHLY and FYNNEI. The V and J ends are trimmed by 10 bases and 1 base, leaving 16 bases between them. The library was prepared using RACE. Sequenced using a NextSeq 500. During library preparation, unique molecular identifiers were attached to individual cDNA molecules so that TCRs could be counted quantitatively and reproducibly. From each blood RNA sample, both TCR alpha and TCR beta chains were sequenced. As for the original processing: The median number of TCRs per sample was roughly 98,000, ranging from 23,224 to 690,600. The Decombinator software suite was used to annotate the V, J and CDR3 of the TCR reads. Every sample was subsampled to the same number of TCRs (28,000) for the PS versus PT1 abundance plots. TCRs were defined as expanded if absent before sensitization and observed at least eight times at the 2-week time point. TCRdb applied fastp at Q25 and MiXCR to the public reads, then kept only in-frame beta chains. CDR3 protein duplicates are merged, each entry listing the most common genes and DNA. These V and J calls derive from TCRdb rather than the authors' analysis. The sample data list more than 100,000 distinct CDR3 sequences, and about 13% of these were observed just once. The ten largest clones take up 2.8% of the sample.

This entry is derived from a study of human T cells and chemical hapten exposure (dated by TCRdb to 2020 to 2022). Turning to the overall study: For sensitization, 2% DPC in acetone was applied to a 2 cm by 2 cm area of upper inner arm skin. Patients additionally received weekly therapeutic DPC doses to the scalp throughout the approximately 24-week study period. Patch testing was performed on the upper back with Finn chambers containing 0.01% DPC, and the patch tests were scored after 6 days according to International Contact Dermatitis Research Group standards. The mostly female patient cohort included alopecia areata with under or over 50% scalp involvement, alopecia totalis and alopecia universalis. Libraries were combined into a pool for sequencing, and differences in TCR yield between samples came mainly from small differences in library volumes within the pool. The study tracked peripheral blood TCR repertoire changes in vivo during primary and secondary sensitization to the hapten diphenylcyclopropenone (DPC) in alopecia patients. Patient blood was sampled pre-sensitization (week 0) and at 2, 6 and about 24 weeks after DPC sensitization. Blood for TCR sequencing was provided by twenty-nine alopecia patients at one to four time points (pre-sensitization, 2, 6 and 24 weeks). Results the study describes overall, beyond this receptor: All patients had alopecia, a presumed autoimmune disease, so their immune response might differ from that of healthy individuals. Repeated subsampling changed both the strength of the expansion versus patch-test correlation and the threshold at which the correlation became significant. Patch test score correlated positively with the number of PT1 expanded TCRs, reaching significance at thresholds 8, 16 and 32 but not at 4. The number of TCRs above 1 in 1000 frequency did not change with DPC sensitization; there was no evidence of global repertoire structure alterations. Expanded TCRs formed significantly more large CDR3 similarity clusters than pre-sensitization or healthy control sets, consistent with antigen-driven responses.

The intended sense of this specimen's time point label: pre-sensitization, week 0. The sample's treatment or condition label, in plain terms: therapeutic diphenylcyclopropenone sensitization with weekly scalp DPC. At each patch-test visit, blood was drawn before the patch test was applied. Patients were considered eligible if aged 18 to 70, diagnosed with alopecia and deemed suitable for DPC therapy, and patients were excluded if pregnant. Total RNA was extracted from unfractionated whole blood that had been collected in Tempus Blood RNA tubes. The input for sequencing was whole blood, taken in connection with sensitization to the hapten diphenylcyclopropenone (DPC). The rearranged segments are TRBV2 and TRBJ2-2; TRBD1 is possibly the D segment (5 matching bases). This receptor was identified in a woman aged 18 to 35 with alopecia areata. Some clones in this sample may be carry-over from other donors' samples. The DNA sequence is given as TGTGCCACTGAGAGAGACAGCTTGAACACCGGGGAGCTGTTTTTT. Translated, it reads CATERDSLNTGELFF.